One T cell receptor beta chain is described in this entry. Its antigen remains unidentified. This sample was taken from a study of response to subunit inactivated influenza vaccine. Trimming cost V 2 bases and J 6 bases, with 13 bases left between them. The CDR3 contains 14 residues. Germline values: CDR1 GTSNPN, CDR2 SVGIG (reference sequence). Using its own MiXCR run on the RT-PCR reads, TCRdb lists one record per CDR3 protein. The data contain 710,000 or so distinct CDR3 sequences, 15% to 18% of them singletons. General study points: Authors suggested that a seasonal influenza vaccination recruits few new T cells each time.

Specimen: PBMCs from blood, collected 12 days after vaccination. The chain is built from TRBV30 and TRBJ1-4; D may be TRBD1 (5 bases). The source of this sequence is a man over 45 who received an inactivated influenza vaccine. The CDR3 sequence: CAWSIGTVYEKLFF. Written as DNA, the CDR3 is TGTGCCTGGAGTATCGGGACCGTCTATGAAAAACTGTTTTTT.